Included here is one T cell receptor (beta chain) sequence, with context. No antigen is known for it. Other DNA sequences within the sample encode an identical CDR3. CDR1 is SQVTM, CDR2 ANQGSEA, per germline. V lost 7 bases and J 2 bases, leaving 5 bases between the germline ends. The CDR3 is made up of 10 amino acids. The protocol was immunoSEQ multiplex PCR, while the TCRdb copy is restricted to in-frame clones and leaves out a portion. The sample gives some 96,000 clones, about nine tenths of which show up once; 15% to 20% is in the top ten. The data originate from a study of graft-versus-host responses after intestinal transplantation. Whole-study context: Recipients obtained multivisceral, liver-intestinal, or isolated intestinal transplants. Anti-thymocyte globulin induction, then tacrolimus and steroids for approximately 3 years, went to all recipients. Findings and limits, study-wide: Recipient marrow harbored GvH clones, some of which surfaced first in ileum or blood. Graft-donor T cell macrochimerism in patients accompanied high graft-versus-host to host-versus-graft clonal ratios in allografts.

This chain links TRBV29-1 with TRBJ1-1; D is uncertain. This specimen consisted of PBMCs, obtained 450 to 480 days after intestinal transplant. This receptor was obtained from a human patient who received an intestinal transplant, so some T cells may come from the graft donor. CDR3: CSALNTEAFF. The CDR3, as DNA: TGCAGCGCATTAAACACTGAAGCTTTCTTT.